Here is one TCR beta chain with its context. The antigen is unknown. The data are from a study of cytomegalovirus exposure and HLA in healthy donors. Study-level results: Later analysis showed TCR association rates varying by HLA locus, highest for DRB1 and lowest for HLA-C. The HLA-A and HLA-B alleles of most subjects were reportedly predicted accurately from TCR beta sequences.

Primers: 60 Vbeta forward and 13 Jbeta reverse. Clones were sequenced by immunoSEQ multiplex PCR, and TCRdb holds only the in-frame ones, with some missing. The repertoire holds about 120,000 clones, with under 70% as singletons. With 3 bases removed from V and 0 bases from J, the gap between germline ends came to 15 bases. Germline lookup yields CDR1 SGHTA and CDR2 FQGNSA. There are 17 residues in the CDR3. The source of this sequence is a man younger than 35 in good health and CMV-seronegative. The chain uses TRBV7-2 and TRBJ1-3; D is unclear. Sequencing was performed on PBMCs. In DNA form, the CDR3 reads TGTGCCAGCAGCTTTCTTTTGGAGGAGGGCTCTGGAAACACCATATATTTT. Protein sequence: CASSFLLEEGSGNTIYF.